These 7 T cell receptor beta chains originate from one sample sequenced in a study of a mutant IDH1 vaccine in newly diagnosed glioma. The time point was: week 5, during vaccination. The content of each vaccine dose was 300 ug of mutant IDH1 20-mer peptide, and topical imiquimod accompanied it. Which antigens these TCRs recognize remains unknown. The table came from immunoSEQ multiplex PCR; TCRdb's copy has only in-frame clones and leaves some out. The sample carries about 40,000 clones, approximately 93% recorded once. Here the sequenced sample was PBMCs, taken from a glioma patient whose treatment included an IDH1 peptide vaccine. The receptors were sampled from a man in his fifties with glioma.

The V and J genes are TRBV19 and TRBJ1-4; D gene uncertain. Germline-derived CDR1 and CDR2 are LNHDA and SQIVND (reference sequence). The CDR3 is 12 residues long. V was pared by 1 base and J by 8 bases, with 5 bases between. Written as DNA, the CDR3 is TGTGCCAGTAGTATAGGTGGGGAAAAACTGTTTTTT. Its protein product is CASSIGGEKLFF.

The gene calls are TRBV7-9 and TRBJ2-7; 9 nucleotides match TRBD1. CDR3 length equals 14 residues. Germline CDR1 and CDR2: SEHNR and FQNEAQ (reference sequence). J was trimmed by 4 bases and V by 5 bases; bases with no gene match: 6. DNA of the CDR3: TGTGCCAGCAGCCCTGGGACAGGGAAGTACGAGCAGTACTTC. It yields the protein CASSPGTGKYEQYF.

The CDR3 spells CASTLRLAHYEQYF. Written as DNA, the CDR3 is TGTGCCAGCACCCTCCGACTAGCGCACTACGAGCAGTACTTC. The chain links TRBV28 to TRBJ2-7; 8 bases are shared with TRBD2. The CDR3 spans 14 residues. J lost 3 bases, V lost 7 bases, and 8 bases had no gene match. Germline CDR1 reads MDHEN; CDR2 reads SYDVKM.

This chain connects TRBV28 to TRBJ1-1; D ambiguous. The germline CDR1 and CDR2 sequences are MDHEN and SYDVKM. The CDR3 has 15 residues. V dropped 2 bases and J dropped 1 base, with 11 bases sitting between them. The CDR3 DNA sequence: TGTGCCAGCAGTTTAGGGGTCCGCAGGAACACTGAAGCTTTCTTT. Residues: CASSLGVRRNTEAFF. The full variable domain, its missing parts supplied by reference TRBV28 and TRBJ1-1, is DVKVTQSSRYLVKRTGEKVFLECVQDMDHENMFWYRQDPGLGLRLIYFSYDVKMKEKGDIPEGYSVSREKKERFSLILESASTNQTSMYLCASSLGVRRNTEAFFGQGTRLTVV.

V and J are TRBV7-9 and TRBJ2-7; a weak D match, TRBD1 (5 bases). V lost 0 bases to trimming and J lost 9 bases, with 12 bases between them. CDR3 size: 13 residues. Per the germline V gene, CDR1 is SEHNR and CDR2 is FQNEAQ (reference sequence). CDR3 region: CASSLAKGAVQYF. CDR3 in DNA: TGTGCCAGCAGCTTAGCGAAAGGGGCTGTGCAGTACTTC.

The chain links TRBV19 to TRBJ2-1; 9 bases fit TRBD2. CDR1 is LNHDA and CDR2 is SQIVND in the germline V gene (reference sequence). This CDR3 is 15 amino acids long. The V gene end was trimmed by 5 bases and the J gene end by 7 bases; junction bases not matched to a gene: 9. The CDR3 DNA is TGTGCCAGTAGTCTGAGGGGACTAGCTGGGAATGAGCAGTTCTTC. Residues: CASSLRGLAGNEQFF.

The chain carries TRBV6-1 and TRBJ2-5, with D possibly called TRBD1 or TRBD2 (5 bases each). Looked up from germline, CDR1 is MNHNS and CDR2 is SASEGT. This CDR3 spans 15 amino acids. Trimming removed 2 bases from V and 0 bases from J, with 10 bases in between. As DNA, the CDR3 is TGTGCCAGCAGTGAAAATTTGGGACACCAAGAGACCCAGTACTTC. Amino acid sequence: CASSENLGHQETQYF.